This TCR beta chain was recorded in a study of cytomegalovirus exposure and HLA in healthy donors. Study-level background: Of several hundred genotyped donors, about 81% clustered with self-reported Caucasian donors. Study-wide points: Rare TCR sequences predominated, though certain public TCRs were found in many donors. HLA alleles were associated with roughly 17,000 TCR beta sequences in a later analysis at 0.05 false discovery rate. Earlier analysis yielded a pattern in which most TCR beta V segments were productive about 90% or about 30% of the time.

PCR primers comprised 60 Vbeta and 13 Jbeta primers. Method: immunoSEQ multiplex PCR; TCRdb's copy keeps in-frame clones and lacks some. In the table there are around 160,000 clones, approximately 80% of which are singletons. Regarding this clone: What it binds is unknown.

Trimming took 2 bases from V and 0 from J, leaving 9 bases between them. The CDR3 is 15 amino acids. Germline V gene lookup returns CDR1 SGHRS and CDR2 YFSETQ. The rearrangement uses TRBV5-1 and TRBJ2-1; D possibly corresponds to TRBD2 (6 bases). This receptor was identified in a male donor in good health and CMV-seropositive. The sequencing input was PBMCs. The CDR3 sequence: CASSFSGSSYNEQFF. The DNA of the CDR3 is TGCGCCAGCAGCTTTAGCGGATCCTCCTACAATGAGCAGTTCTTC.